Listed here are 10 T cell receptor beta chains from one sample, sequenced in a study of early T cells in non-severe SARS-CoV-2 infection. TCRdb re-called the 5' RACE reads with MiXCR, one entry per CDR3 protein. The sample has fewer than 80,000 distinct CDR3 sequences, more than 7% seen once; the top ten hold over 10%. The sequenced sample was whole blood, obtained at baseline. These receptors originate from an adult who was a healthcare worker with PCR-confirmed SARS-CoV-2 infection or an uninfected control (not recorded which).

This clonotype was counted between two and nine times. The chain has TRBV27 and TRBJ1-6, with 7 bases that match TRBD1. With V trimmed by 3 bases and J by 9 bases, 5 bases remained unmatched. Germline values: CDR1 MNHEY, CDR2 SMNVEV (reference sequence). This CDR3 spans 14 amino acids. This CDR3 is CASSFNRGASPLHF. The CDR3 nucleotides are TGTGCCAGCAGTTTCAACAGGGGTGCTTCACCCCTCCACTTT.

In this sample, this clonotype turned up a few times. V is TRBV27 and J is TRBJ2-7, with D possibly matching TRBD2 (6 bases). This CDR3 has 15 residues. V was clipped by 5 bases and J by 2 bases, with 16 bases between them. Germline V gene lookup returns CDR1 MNHEY and CDR2 SMNVEV (reference sequence). The CDR3 DNA reads as TGTGCCAGCAGTCCCCACCGGGGGAAGACCTACGAGCAGTACTTC. Protein sequence: CASSPHRGKTYEQYF.

This clonotype has a count of ten or more. J is TRBJ2-7 and V is TRBV9; no firm D call. This CDR3 contains 14 residues. V dropped 2 bases and J dropped 6 bases, with 15 bases sitting between them. The germline CDR1 and CDR2 sequences are SGDLS and YYNGEE. DNA of the CDR3: TGTGCCAGCAGCGTGTATCAGACGTCGGCCGAGCAGTACTTC. It yields the protein CASSVYQTSAEQYF.

This clonotype occurred many times. The genes are TRBV20-1 and TRBJ2-1; D remains unclear. Deletions cut 3 bases from V and 9 bases from J, with 15 bases between. In germline, CDR1 is DFQATT, CDR2 SNEGSKA (reference sequence). CDR3 size: 13 residues. CDR3 in DNA: TGCAGTGCTAGTGGGTCTAGTTTCGCTGAGCAGTTCTTC. Protein: CSASGSSFAEQFF.

This clonotype has just a few counts. The chain employs TRBV11-1 and TRBJ2-3; D call uncertain. This CDR3 has 17 amino acids. Trimming pared 4 bases from V and 0 bases from J, leaving 17 bases between. Germline assignment: CDR1 SGHAT and CDR2 FQDESV (reference sequence). The CDR3 loop is CASSSRLRQQSTDTQYF. The CDR3 DNA is TGTGCCAGCAGCTCCAGGTTAAGACAACAGAGCACAGATACGCAGTATTTT.

In this sample, this clonotype turned up a few times. The rearrangement joins TRBV2 to TRBJ1-5; possibly TRBD1 for D (6 bases). V gave up 6 bases and J gave up 3 bases, with 12 bases separating them. CDR3 size: 14 residues. Germline V gene lookup returns CDR1 SNHLY and CDR2 FYNNEI. In DNA form, the CDR3 reads TGTGCCAGCAGGAGAGACAGGTACAATCAGCCCCAGCATTTT. It specifies CASRRDRYNQPQHF. The full variable domain, in which reference TRBV2 and TRBJ1-5 provide the parts outside the CDR3, is EPEVTQTPSHQVTQMGQEVILRCVPISNHLYFYWYRQILGQKVEFLVSFYNNEISEKSEIFDDQFSVERPDGSNFTLKIRSTKLEDSAMYFCASRRDRYNQPQHFGDGTRLSIL.

This clonotype was seen ten or more times. The chain joins TRBV6-5 to TRBJ1-1; 8 bases fit TRBD1. The J segment lost 3 bases and the V segment lost 4 bases, leaving 7 bases of the junction unmatched. The CDR3 loop spans 15 amino acids. Germline V gene data show CDR1 as MNHEY and CDR2 as SVGAGI. The DNA of the CDR3 is TGTGCCAGCAGTTTTCGACAGGGGTTTCACACTGAAGCTTTCTTT. Amino acid sequence: CASSFRQGFHTEAFF.

This clonotype has more than one count but fewer than ten. The J gene is TRBJ2-2, the V gene TRBV7-6, with 11 bases fitting TRBD1. The CDR3 consists of 16 residues. V was pared by 5 bases and J by 5 bases, with 7 bases of the junction left unmatched. Germline V gives CDR1 SGHVS, CDR2 FNYEAQ. CDR3 nucleotide sequence: TGTGCCAGCAGCCCGTTTTGGGACAGGGGGACCGGGGAGCTGTTTTTT. This sequence encodes CASSPFWDRGTGELFF. Full variable domain (outside the CDR3, taken from reference TRBV7-6 and TRBJ2-2): GAGVSQSPRYKVTKRGQDVALRCDPISGHVSLYWYRQALGQGPEFLTYFNYEAQQDKSGLPNDRFSAERPEGSISTLTIQRTEQRDSAMYRCASSPFWDRGTGELFFGEGSRLTVL.

The chain carries TRBV18 and TRBJ2-5, with D possibly being TRBD1 (6 bases). CDR3 length: 13 residues. The V gene's germline CDR1 is KGHSH and CDR2 LQKENI. Trimming shortened V by 3 bases and J by 2 bases, and 7 bases separated the two germline ends. The CDR3 DNA sequence: TGTGCCAGCTCACCGGACAGACAAGAGACCCAGTACTTC. This gives the protein CASSPDRQETQYF. The full variable domain, completed using reference TRBV18 and TRBJ2-5, is NAGVMQNPRHLVRRRGQEARLRCSPMKGHSHVYWYRQLPEEGLKFMVYLQKENIIDESGMPKERFSAEFPKEGPSILRIQQVVRGDSAAYFCASSPDRQETQYFGPGTRLLVL.

The V gene is TRBV5-1, the J gene TRBJ1-1, with 7 bases lining up with TRBD1. The germline CDR1 and CDR2 sequences are SGHRS and YFSETQ. With V trimmed by 3 bases and J by 1 base, 6 bases remained unmatched. The CDR3 loop spans 15 amino acids. CDR3 coding DNA: TGCGCCAGCAGCTCGACAGGGAACGAGAACACTGAAGCTTTCTTT. Translating gives CASSSTGNENTEAFF.